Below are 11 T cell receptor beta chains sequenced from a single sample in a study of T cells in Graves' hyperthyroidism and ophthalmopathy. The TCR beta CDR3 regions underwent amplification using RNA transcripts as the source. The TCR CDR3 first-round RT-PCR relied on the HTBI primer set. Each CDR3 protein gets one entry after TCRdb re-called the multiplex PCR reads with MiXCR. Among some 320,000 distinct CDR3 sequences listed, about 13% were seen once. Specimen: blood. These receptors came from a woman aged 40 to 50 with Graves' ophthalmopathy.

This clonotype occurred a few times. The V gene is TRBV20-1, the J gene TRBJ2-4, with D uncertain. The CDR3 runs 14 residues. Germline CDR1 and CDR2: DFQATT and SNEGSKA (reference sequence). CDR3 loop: CSITGVVFSGDQYF. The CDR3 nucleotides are TGCTCAATTACCGGAGTAGTCTTTTCGGGTGATCAGTACTTC.

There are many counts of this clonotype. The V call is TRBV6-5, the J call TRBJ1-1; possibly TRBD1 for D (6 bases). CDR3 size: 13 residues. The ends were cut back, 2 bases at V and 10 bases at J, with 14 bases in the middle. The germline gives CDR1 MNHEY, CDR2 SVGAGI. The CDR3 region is CASSYDEDRRAFF. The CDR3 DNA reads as TGTGCCAGCAGTTACGATGAGGACAGACGAGCTTTCTTT.

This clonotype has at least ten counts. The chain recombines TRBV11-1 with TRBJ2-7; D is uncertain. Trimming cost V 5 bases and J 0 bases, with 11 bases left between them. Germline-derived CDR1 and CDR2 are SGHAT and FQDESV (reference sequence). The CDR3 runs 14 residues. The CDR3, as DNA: TGTGCCAGCAGCCCGGATTTTAGCTCCTACGAGCAGTACTTC. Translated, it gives CASSPDFSSYEQYF.

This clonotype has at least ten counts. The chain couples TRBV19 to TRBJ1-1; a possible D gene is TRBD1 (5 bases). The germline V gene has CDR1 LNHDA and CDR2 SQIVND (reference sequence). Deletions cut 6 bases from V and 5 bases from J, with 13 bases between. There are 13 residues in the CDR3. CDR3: CASRRGGGTEAFF. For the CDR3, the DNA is TGTGCCAGTAGACGCGGGGGTGGAACTGAAGCTTTCTTT. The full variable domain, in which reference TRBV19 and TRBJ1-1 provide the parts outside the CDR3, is DGGITQSPKYLFRKEGQNVTLSCEQNLNHDAMYWYRQDPGQGLRLIYYSQIVNDFQKGDIAEGYSVSREKKESFPLTVTSAQKNPTAFYLCASRRGGGTEAFFGQGTRLTVV.

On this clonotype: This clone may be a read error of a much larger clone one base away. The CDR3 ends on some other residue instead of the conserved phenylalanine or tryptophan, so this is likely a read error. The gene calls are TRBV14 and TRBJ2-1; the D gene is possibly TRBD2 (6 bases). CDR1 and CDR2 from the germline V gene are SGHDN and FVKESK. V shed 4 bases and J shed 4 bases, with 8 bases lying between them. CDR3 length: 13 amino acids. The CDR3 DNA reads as TGTGCCAGCAGCCCGGGACTGTACAATGAGCAGTTCTCC. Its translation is CASSPGLYNEQFS.

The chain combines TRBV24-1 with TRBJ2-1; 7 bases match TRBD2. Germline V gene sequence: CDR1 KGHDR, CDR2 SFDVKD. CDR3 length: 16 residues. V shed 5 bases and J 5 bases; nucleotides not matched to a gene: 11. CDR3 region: CATSGGWGGKDNEQFF. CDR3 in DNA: TGTGCCACCAGTGGGGGGTGGGGGGGTAAAGACAATGAGCAGTTCTTC.

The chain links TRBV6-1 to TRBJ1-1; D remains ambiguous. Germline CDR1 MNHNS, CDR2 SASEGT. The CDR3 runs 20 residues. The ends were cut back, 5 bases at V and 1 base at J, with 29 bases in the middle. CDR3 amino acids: CASSSLRSSDKARQNTEAFF. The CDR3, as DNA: TGTGCCAGCAGTTCCCTGCGCTCTTCCGACAAGGCCAGGCAGAACACTGAAGCTTTCTTT.

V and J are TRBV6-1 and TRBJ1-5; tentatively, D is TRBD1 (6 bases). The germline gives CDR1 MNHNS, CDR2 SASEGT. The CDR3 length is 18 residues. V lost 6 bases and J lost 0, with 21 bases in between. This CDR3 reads CASSGRETGSNSNQPQHF. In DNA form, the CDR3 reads TGTGCCAGCAGCGGAAGGGAGACAGGAAGCAATAGCAATCAGCCCCAGCATTTT.

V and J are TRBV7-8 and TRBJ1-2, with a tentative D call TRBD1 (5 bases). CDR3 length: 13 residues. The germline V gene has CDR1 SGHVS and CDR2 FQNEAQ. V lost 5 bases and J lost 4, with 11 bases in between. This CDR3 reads CASSAQELYGYTF. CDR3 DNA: TGTGCCAGCAGCGCACAGGAACTCTATGGCTACACCTTC.

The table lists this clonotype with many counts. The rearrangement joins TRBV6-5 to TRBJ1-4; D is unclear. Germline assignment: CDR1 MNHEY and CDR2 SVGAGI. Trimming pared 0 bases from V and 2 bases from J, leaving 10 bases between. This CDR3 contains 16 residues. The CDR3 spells CASSYSGRRTNEKLFF. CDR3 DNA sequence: TGTGCCAGCAGTTACTCCGGCAGACGCACTAATGAAAAACTGTTTTTT.

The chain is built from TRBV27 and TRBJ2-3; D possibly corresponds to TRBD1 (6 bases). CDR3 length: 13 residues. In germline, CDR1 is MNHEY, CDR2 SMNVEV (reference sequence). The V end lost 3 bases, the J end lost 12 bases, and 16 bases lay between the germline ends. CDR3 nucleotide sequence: TGTGCCAGCAGTTTTGGGGGCCCGGTCATCCAGTATTTT. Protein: CASSFGGPVIQYF.